This is a list of T cell receptor beta chains from one sample in a study of cytomegalovirus exposure and HLA in healthy donors. Clones were sequenced by immunoSEQ multiplex PCR, and TCRdb holds only the in-frame ones, with some missing. The sample yields fewer than 200,000 clones, approximately 81% seen once. The sample consisted of PBMCs. These receptors originate from a male donor in good health and CMV-seronegative. The CDR3 runs from the conserved cysteine through the conserved F or W. The D gene is left open where the match is weak. The size of a clone is reported for some rows only, either as once, few or many, or as a class for expanded clones.

NA	TRBV6-1	NA	TRBJ2-3	TGTGCCAGCGTTAGGGGCGGGGGCACCTCATATTTT	CASVRGGGTSYF
TRBD2	TRBV6-1	NA	TRBJ2-1	TGTGCCAGCAGTGAATCGCCTAGCGGGAGCAATGAGCAGTTCTTC	CASSESPSGSNEQFF
TRBD1	TRBV9	NA	TRBJ2-2	TGTGCCAGCAGCGTGGACAGGGGGCTTCACGGGGAGCTGTTTTTT	CASSVDRGLHGELFF
NA	TRBV6-1	few	TRBJ2-7	TGTGCCAGCAGTATCCACTACGAGCAGTACTTC	CASSIHYEQYF
NA	TRBV19	NA	TRBJ2-7	TGTGCCCCCATGGAGAGCTCCTACGAGCAGTACTTC	CAPMESSYEQYF
NA	TRBV28	NA	TRBJ1-2	TGTGCCATAACGAGGGGGAACTATGGCTACACCTTC	CAITRGNYGYTF
NA	TRBV19	NA	TRBJ1-5	TGTGCCAGTAGTGCGGGTTCTACCAATCAGCCCCAGCATTTT	CASSAGSTNQPQHF
NA	TRBV6-5	NA	TRBJ2-7	TGTGCCAGCAAAAATATCTACGAGCAGTACTTC	CASKNIYEQYF
TRBD2	TRBV9	NA	TRBJ2-3	TGTGCCAGCAGCGTAGTAAGCGGGAGTGATACGCAGTATTTT	CASSVVSGSDTQYF
NA	TRBV10-1	NA	TRBJ2-1	TGCGCCAGTGGGCCAAGGGGGCAGTTCTTC	CASGPRGQFF
NA	TRBV29-1	NA	TRBJ2-5	TGCAGCGCATTCCGGCCGGGGGACGAGACCCAGTACTTC	CSAFRPGDETQYF
NA	TRBV6-5	few	TRBJ1-1	TGTGCCAGCTATGGGGGGGGCGGTCGAGCTTTCTTT	CASYGGGGRAFF
TRBD1	TRBV5-4	NA	TRBJ1-3	TGTGCCAGCAGCTCAGGGGGCGGAAACACCATATATTTT	CASSSGGGNTIYF
NA	TRBV6-5	NA	TRBJ2-5	TGTGCCAGCAGTTACCGAACAGAAATAAGGGAGACCCAGTACTTC	CASSYRTEIRETQYF
TRBD1	TRBV15	few	TRBJ1-5	TGTGCCACCAGCAGAGATCCGTCGGGACAGTTCAATCAGCCCCAGCATTTT	CATSRDPSGQFNQPQHF
NA	TRBV19	NA	TRBJ1-3	TGTGCCAGTAGTATAAGCGGGAGCTCTGGAAACACCATATATTTT	CASSISGSSGNTIYF
TRBD2	TRBV7-2	NA	TRBJ2-7	TGTGCCAGCAGCCCAGCATTAGCGGGGACCTCCTACGAGCAGTACTTC	CASSPALAGTSYEQYF
NA	TRBV9	NA	TRBJ1-1	TGTGCCAGCAGCCCCCGCGGGGTTAGTGGGAACACTGAAGCTTTCTTT	CASSPRGVSGNTEAFF
NA	TRBV7-8	NA	TRBJ1-5	TGTGCCAGCAGCCTCGAGAGGAGGGCCGTATTCATGTCGGGTCAGCCCCAGCATTTT	CASSLERRAVFMSGQPQHF
NA	TRBV19	NA	TRBJ2-1	TGTGCCAGTAGTACCTCGCGGGAGCAGTTCTTC	CASSTSREQFF
NA	TRBV19	NA	TRBJ1-5	TGTGCCAGTATCCCCGGTAGGGGGGGCCGGGGCAATCAGCCCCAGCATTTT	CASIPGRGGRGNQPQHF
NA	TRBV2	NA	TRBJ1-1	TGTGCCAGCATGGCCCGGGGGGATGGCACTGAAGCTTTCTTT	CASMARGDGTEAFF
NA	TRBV5-1	NA	TRBJ2-2	TGCGCCAGCAGCTTAGGAGCCCCGAACACCGGGGAGCTGTTTTTT	CASSLGAPNTGELFF
NA	TRBV5-6	few	TRBJ2-7	TGTGCCAGCAGCTTGCCAGGGTACGAGCAGTACTTC	CASSLPGYEQYF
NA	TRBV28	NA	TRBJ2-1	TGTGCCAGCGAAGTTAGCGGTTACAATGAGCAGTTCTTC	CASEVSGYNEQFF
TRBD2	TRBV7-2	once	TRBJ2-1	TGTGCCAGCAGCCCCGACCCGGGACTAGGGTTAGATGAGCAGTTCTTC	CASSPDPGLGLDEQFF
NA	TRBV27	NA	TRBJ2-4	TGTGCCAGCAGTGCCGCAGGGGTATCGACCATTCAGTACTTC	CASSAAGVSTIQYF
TRBD1	TRBV6-5	once	TRBJ2-1	TGTGCCAGCAGCATTGACAGGGAGTCCTACAATGAGCAGTTCTTC	CASSIDRESYNEQFF
TRBD1	TRBV29-1	few	TRBJ1-2	TGCAGCGTTGTGGGACAGGGGGTTTATGGCTACACCTTC	CSVVGQGVYGYTF
TRBD1	TRBV19	NA	TRBJ2-1	TGTGCCAGTAGTACACGTTTTCAGGGGGCAAACAATGAGCAGTTCTTC	CASSTRFQGANNEQFF
NA	TRBV28	NA	TRBJ2-7	TGTGCCAGCAGTTTATCCCCTAGGGGCCGGTTCGACGAGCAGTACTTC	CASSLSPRGRFDEQYF
NA	TRBV4-2	NA	TRBJ2-2	TGTGCCAGCAGCCAAGATCGCCAGACCACGTACGGGGGGGAGCTGTTTTTT	CASSQDRQTTYGGELFF
TRBD1	TRBV18	NA	TRBJ1-5	TGTGCCAGCTCACCCCAGGGGGGCCCGCAATCGCCCCAGCATTTT	CASSPQGGPQSPQHF
NA	TRBV11-2	NA	TRBJ2-7	TGTGCCAGCAGCTGGCCCCGGGGGGCGCCGCCGGGGGAGCAGTACTTC	CASSWPRGAPPGEQYF
NA	TRBV5-8	NA	TRBJ2-5	TGTGCCAGCAGCCCTAGGCAAGAGACCCAGTACTTC	CASSPRQETQYF
TRBD2	TRBV7-9	NA	TRBJ2-5	TGTGCCAGCGGAGCGGAGGGAGGGGAGACCCAGTACTTC	CASGAEGGETQYF
NA	TRBV7-8	NA	TRBJ2-1	TGTGCCAGCAGGGCAGGGTCTAATGAGCAGTTCTTC	CASRAGSNEQFF
NA	TRBV19	NA	TRBJ1-2	TGTGCCAGTAGTATCCAGGGCGGCAGAAGTGGCTACACCTTC	CASSIQGGRSGYTF
NA	TRBV28	NA	TRBJ1-5	TGTGCCAGCAGTTTTCCTATCGGTCAGCCCCAGCATTTT	CASSFPIGQPQHF
NA	TRBV15	NA	TRBJ2-7	TGTGCCACCAGCAGAGATCCTGGCGGTTCCTACGAGCAGTACTTC	CATSRDPGGSYEQYF
NA	TRBV4-3	once	TRBJ2-7	TGCGCCAGCAGCCAAGAGATCTCCGGACATCGCTACGAGCAGTACTTC	CASSQEISGHRYEQYF
NA	TRBV6-4	NA	TRBJ2-7	TGTGCCAGCAGTGCCACACAGGGCTCCGAGCAGTACTTC	CASSATQGSEQYF